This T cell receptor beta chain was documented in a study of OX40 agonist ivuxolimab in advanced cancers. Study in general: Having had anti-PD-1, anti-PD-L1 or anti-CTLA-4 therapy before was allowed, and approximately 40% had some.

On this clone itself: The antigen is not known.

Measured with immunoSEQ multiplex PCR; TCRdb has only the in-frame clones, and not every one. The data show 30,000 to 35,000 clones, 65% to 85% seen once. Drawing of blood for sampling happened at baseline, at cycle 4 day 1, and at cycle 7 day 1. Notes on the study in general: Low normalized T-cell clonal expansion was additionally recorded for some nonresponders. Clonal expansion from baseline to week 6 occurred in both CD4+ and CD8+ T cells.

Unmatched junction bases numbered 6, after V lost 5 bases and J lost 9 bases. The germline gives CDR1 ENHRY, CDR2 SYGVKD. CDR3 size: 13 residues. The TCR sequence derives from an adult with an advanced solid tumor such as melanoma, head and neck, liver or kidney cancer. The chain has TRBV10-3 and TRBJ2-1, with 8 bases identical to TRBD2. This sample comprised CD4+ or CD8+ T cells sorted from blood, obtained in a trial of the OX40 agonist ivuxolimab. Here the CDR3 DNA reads TGTGCCATCAGTTTTGCGGGGGGACCTGAGCAGTTCTTC. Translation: CAISFAGGPEQFF.